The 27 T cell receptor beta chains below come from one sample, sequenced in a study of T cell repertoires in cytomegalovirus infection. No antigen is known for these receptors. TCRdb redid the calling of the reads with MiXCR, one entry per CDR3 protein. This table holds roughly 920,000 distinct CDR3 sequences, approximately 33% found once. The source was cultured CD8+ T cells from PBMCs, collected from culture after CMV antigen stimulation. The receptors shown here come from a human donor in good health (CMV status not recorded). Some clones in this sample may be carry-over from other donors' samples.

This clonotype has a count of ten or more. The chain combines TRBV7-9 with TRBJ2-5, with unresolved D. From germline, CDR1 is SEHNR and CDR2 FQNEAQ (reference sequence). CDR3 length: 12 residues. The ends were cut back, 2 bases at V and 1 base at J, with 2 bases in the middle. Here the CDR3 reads CASSLTQETQYF. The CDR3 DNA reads TGTGCCAGCAGCTTAACCCAAGAGACCCAGTACTTC.

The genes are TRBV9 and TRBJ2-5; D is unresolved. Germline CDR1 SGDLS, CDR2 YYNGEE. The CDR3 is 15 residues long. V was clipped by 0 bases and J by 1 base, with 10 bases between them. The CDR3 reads CASSVASAAQETQYF. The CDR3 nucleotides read TGTGCCAGCAGCGTAGCTTCGGCAGCCCAAGAGACCCAGTACTTC.

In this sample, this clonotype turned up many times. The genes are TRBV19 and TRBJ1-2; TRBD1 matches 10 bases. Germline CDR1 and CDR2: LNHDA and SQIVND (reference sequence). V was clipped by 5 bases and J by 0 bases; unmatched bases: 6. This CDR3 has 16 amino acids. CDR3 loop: CASSGTGEIANYGYTF. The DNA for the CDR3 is TGTGCCAGTAGTGGGACAGGGGAGATAGCTAACTATGGCTACACCTTC.

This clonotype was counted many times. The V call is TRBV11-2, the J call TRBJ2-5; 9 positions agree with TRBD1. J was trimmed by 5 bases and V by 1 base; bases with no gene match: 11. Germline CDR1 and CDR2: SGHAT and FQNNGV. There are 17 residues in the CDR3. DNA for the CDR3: TGTGCCAGCAGCTTAGGTTGGACAGGGGATTTCAGGGAGACCCAGTACTTC. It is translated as CASSLGWTGDFRETQYF.

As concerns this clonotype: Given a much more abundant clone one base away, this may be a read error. CDR3 sequence: CASSPSTVPLHNEQFF. CDR3 nucleotides: TGTGCCAGCAGCCCCTCGACAGTCCCACTTCACAATGAGCAGTTCTTC. V and J are TRBV7-8 and TRBJ2-1, with D maybe TRBD1 (5 bases). Trimming left V 5 bases short and J 5 bases short, with 19 bases between. This CDR3 is built from 16 residues. Germline loops: CDR1 SGHVS, CDR2 FQNEAQ.

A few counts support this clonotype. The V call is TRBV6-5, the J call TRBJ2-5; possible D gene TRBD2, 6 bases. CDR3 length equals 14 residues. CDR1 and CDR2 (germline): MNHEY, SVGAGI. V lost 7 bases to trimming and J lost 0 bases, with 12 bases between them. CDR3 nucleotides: TGTGCCAGCACTAACCGGGACTACCAAGAGACCCAGTACTTC. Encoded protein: CASTNRDYQETQYF.

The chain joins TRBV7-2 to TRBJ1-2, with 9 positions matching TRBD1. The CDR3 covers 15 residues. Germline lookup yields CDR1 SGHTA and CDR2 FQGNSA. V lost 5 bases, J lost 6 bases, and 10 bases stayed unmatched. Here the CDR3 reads CASSTGTGTVNGYTF. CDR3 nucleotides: TGTGCCAGCAGCACAGGGACAGGGACAGTGAATGGCTACACCTTC.

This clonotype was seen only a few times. CDR3: CASNHPGHNQETQYF. The CDR3 region has the DNA TGCGCCAGCAACCACCCGGGACACAACCAAGAGACCCAGTACTTC. The chain employs TRBV4-1 and TRBJ2-5; tentatively, D is TRBD1 (6 bases). The CDR3 has 15 amino acids. V was trimmed by 7 bases and J by 0 bases, leaving 15 bases between them. Germline V gene sequence: CDR1 MGHRA, CDR2 YSYEKL.

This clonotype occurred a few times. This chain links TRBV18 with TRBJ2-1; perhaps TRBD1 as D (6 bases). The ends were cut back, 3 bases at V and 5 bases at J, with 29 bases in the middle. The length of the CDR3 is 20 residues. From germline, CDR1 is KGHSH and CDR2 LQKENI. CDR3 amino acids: CASSPTTTNPNRVVDNEQFF. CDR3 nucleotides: TGTGCCAGCTCACCCACGACCACCAATCCCAACAGGGTGGTGGACAATGAGCAGTTCTTC.

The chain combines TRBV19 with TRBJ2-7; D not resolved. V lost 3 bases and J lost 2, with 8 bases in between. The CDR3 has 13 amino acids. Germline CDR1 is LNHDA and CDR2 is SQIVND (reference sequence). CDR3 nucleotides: TGTGCCAGTAGTATTCTGCCTGCCTACGAGCAGTACTTC. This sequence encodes CASSILPAYEQYF.

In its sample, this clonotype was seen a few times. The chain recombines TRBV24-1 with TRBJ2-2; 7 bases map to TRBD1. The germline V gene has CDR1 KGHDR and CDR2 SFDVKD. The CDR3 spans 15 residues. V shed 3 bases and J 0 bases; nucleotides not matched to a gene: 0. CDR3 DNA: TGTGCCACCAGTGATGGGACAGCGAACACCGGGGAGCTGTTTTTT. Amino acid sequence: CATSDGTANTGELFF.

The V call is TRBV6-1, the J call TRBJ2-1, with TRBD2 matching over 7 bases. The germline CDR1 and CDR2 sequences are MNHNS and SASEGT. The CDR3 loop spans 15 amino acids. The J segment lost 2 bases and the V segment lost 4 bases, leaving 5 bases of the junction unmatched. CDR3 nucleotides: TGTGCCAGCAGTGGGTTAGCGGGCACCTACAATGAGCAGTTCTTC. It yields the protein CASSGLAGTYNEQFF.

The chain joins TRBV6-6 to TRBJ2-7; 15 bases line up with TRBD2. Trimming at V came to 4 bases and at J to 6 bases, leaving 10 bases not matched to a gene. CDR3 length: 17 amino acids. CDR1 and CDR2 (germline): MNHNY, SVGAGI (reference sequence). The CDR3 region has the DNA TGTGCCAGCAGTTCCCCCGGACTAGCGGGGGGGCCAGGCGAGCAGTACTTC. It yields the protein CASSSPGLAGGPGEQYF.

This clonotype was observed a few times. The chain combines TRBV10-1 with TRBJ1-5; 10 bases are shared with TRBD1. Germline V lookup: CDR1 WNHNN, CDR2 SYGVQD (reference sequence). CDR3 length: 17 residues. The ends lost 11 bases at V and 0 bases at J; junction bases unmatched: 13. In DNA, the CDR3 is TGCGCCCCCGGACTCGGGACAGGGGAATATAGCAATCAGCCCCAGCATTTT. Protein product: CAPGLGTGEYSNQPQHF.

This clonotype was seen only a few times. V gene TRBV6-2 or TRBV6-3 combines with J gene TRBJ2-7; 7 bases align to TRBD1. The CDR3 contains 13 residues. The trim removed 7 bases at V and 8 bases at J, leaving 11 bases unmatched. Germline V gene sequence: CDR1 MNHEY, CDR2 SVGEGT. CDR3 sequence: CASIKHGTDKQYV. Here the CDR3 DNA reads TGTGCCAGCATAAAGCACGGGACAGACAAGCAGTACGTC.

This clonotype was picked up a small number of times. Here the CDR3 reads CSVEDLVWEQGAVNEQFF. The CDR3 DNA is TGCAGCGTTGAAGATCTCGTTTGGGAACAGGGGGCGGTCAATGAGCAGTTCTTC. J is TRBJ2-1 and V is TRBV29-1, with 9 bases lining up with TRBD1. The germline gives CDR1 SQVTM, CDR2 ANQGSEA. Trimming took 0 bases from V and 6 from J; bases not matched to a gene: 15. The CDR3 sequence is 18 residues long.

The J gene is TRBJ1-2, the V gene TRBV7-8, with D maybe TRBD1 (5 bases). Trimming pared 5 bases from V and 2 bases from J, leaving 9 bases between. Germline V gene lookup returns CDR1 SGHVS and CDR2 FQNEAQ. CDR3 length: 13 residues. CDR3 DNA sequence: TGTGCCAGCAGCCAGAGACAGAACTATGGCTACACCTTC. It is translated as CASSQRQNYGYTF.

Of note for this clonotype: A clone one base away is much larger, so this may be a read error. CDR3 bases: TGTGCCAGAAGTTCCCTTCGGGACAGGGCTTATGGGGCCAACGTCCTGACTTTC. This gives the protein CARSSLRDRAYGANVLTF. J is TRBJ2-6 and V is TRBV27, with 9 nucleotides matching TRBD1. The CDR3 sequence is 18 residues long. Germline V gene sequence: CDR1 MNHEY, CDR2 SMNVEV (reference sequence).

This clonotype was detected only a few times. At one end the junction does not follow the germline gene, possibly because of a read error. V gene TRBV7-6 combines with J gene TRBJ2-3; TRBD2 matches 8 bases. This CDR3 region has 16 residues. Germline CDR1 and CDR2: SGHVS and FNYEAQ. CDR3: CASSPGGSGGTDTQYF. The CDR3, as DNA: TGTGCTAGCAGCCCGGGTGGTAGCGGGGGCACAGATACGCAGTATTTT.

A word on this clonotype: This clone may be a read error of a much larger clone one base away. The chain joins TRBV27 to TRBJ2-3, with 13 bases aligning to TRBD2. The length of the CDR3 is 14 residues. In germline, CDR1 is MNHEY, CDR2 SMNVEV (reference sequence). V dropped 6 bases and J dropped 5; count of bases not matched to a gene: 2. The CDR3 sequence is CASRLAGGQDTQYF. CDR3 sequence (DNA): TGTGCCAGCAGACTAGCGGGGGGGCAAGATACGCAGTATTTT.

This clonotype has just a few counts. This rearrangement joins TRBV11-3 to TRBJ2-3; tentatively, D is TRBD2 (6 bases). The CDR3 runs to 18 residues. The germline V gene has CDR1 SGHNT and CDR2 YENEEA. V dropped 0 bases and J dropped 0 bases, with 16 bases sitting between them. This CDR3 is CASSLDGGRGISTDTQYF. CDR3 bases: TGTGCCAGCAGCTTAGATGGTGGGCGGGGAATCAGCACAGATACGCAGTATTTT. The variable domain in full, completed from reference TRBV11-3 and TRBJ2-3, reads EAGVVQSPRYKIIEKKQPVAFWCNPISGHNTLYWYLQNLGQGPELLIRYENEEAVDDSQLPKDRFSAERLKGVDSTLKIQPAELGDSAVYLCASSLDGGRGISTDTQYFGPGTRLTVL.

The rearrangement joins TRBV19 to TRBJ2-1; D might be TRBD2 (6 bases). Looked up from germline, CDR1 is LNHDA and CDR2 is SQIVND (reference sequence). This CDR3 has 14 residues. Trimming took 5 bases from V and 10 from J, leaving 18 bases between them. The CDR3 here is CASSSAAAGGEQFF. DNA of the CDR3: TGTGCCAGTAGTTCCGCAGCCGCCGGGGGAGAGCAGTTCTTC.

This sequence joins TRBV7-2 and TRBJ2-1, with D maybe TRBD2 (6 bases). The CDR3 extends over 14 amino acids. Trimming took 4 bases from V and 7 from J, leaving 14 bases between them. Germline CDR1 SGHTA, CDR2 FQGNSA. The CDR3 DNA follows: TGTGCCAGCAGCTACCCGGGACTCCATAATGAGCAGTTCTTC. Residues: CASSYPGLHNEQFF.

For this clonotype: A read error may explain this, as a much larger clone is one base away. Here the CDR3 DNA reads TGTGCCAGCGGCTTAGGGGGGACGGGATATCAGCCCCAGCATTTT. Its protein is CASGLGGTGYQPQHF. The V and J genes are TRBV7-2 and TRBJ1-5, with TRBD1 as a possible D gene (6 bases). The CDR3 is 15 amino acids. Germline lookup yields CDR1 SGHTA and CDR2 FQGNSA.

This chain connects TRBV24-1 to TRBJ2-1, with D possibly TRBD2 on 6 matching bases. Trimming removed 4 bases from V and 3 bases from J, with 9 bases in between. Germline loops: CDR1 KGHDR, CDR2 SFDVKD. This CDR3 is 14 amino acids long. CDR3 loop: CATSEGTGYNEQFF. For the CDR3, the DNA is TGTGCCACCAGTGAGGGGACTGGCTACAATGAGCAGTTCTTC.

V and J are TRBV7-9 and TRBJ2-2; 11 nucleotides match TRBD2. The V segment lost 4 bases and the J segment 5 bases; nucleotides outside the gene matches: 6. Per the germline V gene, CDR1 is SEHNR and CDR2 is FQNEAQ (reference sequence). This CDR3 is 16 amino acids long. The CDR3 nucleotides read TGTGCCAGCAGCTCCACTAGCGGGGGAGATACCGGGGAGCTGTTTTTT. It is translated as CASSSTSGGDTGELFF.

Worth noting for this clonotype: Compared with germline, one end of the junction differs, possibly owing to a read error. The CDR3 sequence is CVSSLQTGANSPLHF. The DNA for the CDR3 is TGTGTCAGCAGCTTACAGACAGGGGCCAATTCACCCCTCCACTTT. The V call is TRBV7-8, the J call TRBJ1-6; 8 bases are shared with TRBD1. There are 15 residues in the CDR3. Germline V gene sequence: CDR1 SGHVS, CDR2 FQNEAQ.